The T cell receptor (beta chain) described here comes from a study of shared clonotypes between healthy human individuals. Study-level information: Per donor, CD8 memory used one plate, CD8 naive used two, CD4 memory used three and CD4 naive used three.

TCRdb keeps only in-frame clones here, not all; method: immunoSEQ multiplex PCR. The repertoire includes around 2.5 million clones, 90% to 95% of them detected once, and about 0.38% sits in the top ten. The material sequenced was naive CD4+ T cells from PBMCs. Described subset: CD45RA+ positively selected. The sequence came from a man younger than 35 in good health. Some clones in this sample may be carry-over from other donors' samples.

DNA of the CDR3: TGTGCCAGCTTCTTGACGGTAGGGGGGACTGAAGCTTTCTTT. Translation gives CASFLTVGGTEAFF. The chain has TRBV6-1 and TRBJ1-1, with D possibly being TRBD1 (6 bases). Trimming cost V 8 bases and J 5 bases, with 18 bases left between them. The CDR3 is 14 residues long. Germline assignment: CDR1 MNHNS and CDR2 SASEGT.